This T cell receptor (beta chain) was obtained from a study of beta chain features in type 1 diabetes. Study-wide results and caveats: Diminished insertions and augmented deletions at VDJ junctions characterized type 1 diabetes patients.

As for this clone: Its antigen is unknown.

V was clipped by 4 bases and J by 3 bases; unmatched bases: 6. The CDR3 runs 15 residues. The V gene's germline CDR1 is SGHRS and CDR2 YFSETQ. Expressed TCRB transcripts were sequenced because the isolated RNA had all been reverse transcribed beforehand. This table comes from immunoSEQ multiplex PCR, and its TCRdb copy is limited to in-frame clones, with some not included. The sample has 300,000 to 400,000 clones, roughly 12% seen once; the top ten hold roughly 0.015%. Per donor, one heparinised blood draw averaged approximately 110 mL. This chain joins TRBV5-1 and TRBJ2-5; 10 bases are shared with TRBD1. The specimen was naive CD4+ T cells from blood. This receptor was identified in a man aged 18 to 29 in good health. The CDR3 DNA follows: TGCGCCAGCAGCCTGGTGACAGGGGGCGAAGAGACCCAGTACTTC. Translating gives CASSLVTGGEETQYF.